These 23 T cell receptor beta chains share one sample of origin, sequenced in a study of cytomegalovirus exposure and HLA in healthy donors. This PCR relied on a set of 60 Vbeta primers and 13 Jbeta primers. The data were produced by immunoSEQ multiplex PCR, yet TCRdb's version contains in-frame clones alone and is incomplete. The sample contains about 160,000 clones, approximately 80% of which appear only once. Sequenced: PBMCs. These receptors all stem from a boy aged 2-15 years in good health and CMV-seronegative.

The chain recombines TRBV14 with TRBJ2-7, with a weak D call TRBD1 (5 bases). The CDR3 extends over 15 amino acids. Germline CDR1 reads SGHDN; CDR2 reads FVKESK. V was pared by 4 bases and J by 2 bases, with 15 bases between. The CDR3 DNA follows: TGTGCCAGCAGCCCCGAAACAGGTGAAGCCTACGAGCAGTACTTC. This codes for CASSPETGEAYEQYF.

The chain couples TRBV4-2 to TRBJ2-5; TRBD2 agrees at 9 bases. The germline gives CDR1 LGHNA, CDR2 YNFKEQ. V was pared by 1 base and J by 2 bases, with 5 bases of the junction left unmatched. The CDR3 extends over 16 amino acids. Here the CDR3 reads CASSQVLAGRQETQYF. The CDR3, as DNA: TGTGCCAGCAGCCAAGTCCTAGCGGGAAGGCAAGAGACCCAGTACTTC.

J is TRBJ1-3 and V is TRBV6-1; 7 positions match TRBD1. After removal of 4 bases from V and 3 bases from J, the junction contained 6 bases not matched to a gene. CDR1 MNHNS and CDR2 SASEGT come from the germline V gene. This CDR3 spans 15 amino acids. The CDR3 DNA reads TGTGCCAGCAGTGCCCACAGGGGTTTTGGAAACACCATATATTTT. This codes for CASSAHRGFGNTIYF.

The chain carries TRBV18 and TRBJ1-5; 8 nucleotides match TRBD1. This CDR3 contains 14 residues. V shed 2 bases and J 6 bases; nucleotides not matched to a gene: 3. The germline V gene has CDR1 KGHSH and CDR2 LQKENI. The DNA of the CDR3 is TGTGCCAGCTCACCAGACAGGGGCGGTCAGCCCCAGCATTTT. This sequence encodes CASSPDRGGQPQHF. The variable domain in full, with the rest retrieved from reference TRBV18 and TRBJ1-5, is NAGVMQNPRHLVRRRGQEARLRCSPMKGHSHVYWYRQLPEEGLKFMVYLQKENIIDESGMPKERFSAEFPKEGPSILRIQQVVRGDSAAYFCASSPDRGGQPQHFGDGTRLSIL.

The chain couples TRBV9 to TRBJ2-7; 8 bases agree with TRBD2. J gave up 6 bases and V 0 bases, and 8 bases lay outside the gene matches. This CDR3 is built from 15 residues. Germline CDR1 and CDR2: SGDLS and YYNGEE. CDR3 DNA sequence: TGTGCCAGCAGCGTAGACCCAGCGGGAGTAAGCGAGCAGTACTTC. This codes for CASSVDPAGVSEQYF.

The chain links TRBV11-2 to TRBJ1-3; 7 bases match TRBD1. The germline V gene has CDR1 SGHAT and CDR2 FQNNGV. The CDR3 has 15 amino acids. Germline trimming cut 5 bases from V and 0 bases from J; bases unmatched to any gene: 4. The CDR3 loop reads CASSPGQLSGNTIYF. The CDR3 DNA follows: TGTGCCAGCAGCCCGGGACAGCTCTCTGGAAACACCATATATTTT.

This clone has only a few counts. The J gene is TRBJ1-5, the V gene TRBV18; no definite D call. With 2 bases removed from V and 4 bases from J, the gap between germline ends came to 6 bases. The germline CDR1 and CDR2 sequences are KGHSH and LQKENI. This CDR3 is built from 13 residues. The CDR3 coding sequence is TGTGCCAGCTCACCAGGCAGTAATCAGCCCCAGCATTTT. Amino acid sequence: CASSPGSNQPQHF.

V and J are TRBV9 and TRBJ2-1; TRBD2 matches 12 bases. Germline V lookup: CDR1 SGDLS, CDR2 YYNGEE. The CDR3 covers 19 residues. J was trimmed by 3 bases and V by 3 bases; bases with no gene match: 13. In nucleotides, the CDR3 is TGTGCCAGCAGCGCCCCCCGTTGGACTAGCGGGGAGCTCTACAATGAGCAGTTCTTC. Encoded protein: CASSAPRWTSGELYNEQFF.

The chain combines TRBV10-1 with TRBJ1-2; TRBD1 aligns across 7 bases. Germline V gene lookup returns CDR1 WNHNN and CDR2 SYGVQD (reference sequence). With V trimmed by 2 bases and J by 4 bases, 10 bases remained unmatched. The CDR3 has 16 residues. As DNA, the CDR3 is TGCGCCAGCAGTGAGAGTACAGGGGTAGGCTTCTATGGCTACACCTTC. Its translation: CASSESTGVGFYGYTF.

The chain joins TRBV4-2 to TRBJ1-2; D perhaps matches TRBD1 (6 bases). Trimming stripped 7 bases from V and 4 bases from J, with 22 bases between. This CDR3 is 16 amino acids long. CDR1 and CDR2 (germline): LGHNA, YNFKEQ. In DNA, the CDR3 is TGTGCCAGCACGAAGGAGTTGAGGGGGGGGCTCTATGGCTACACCTTC. Translating it yields CASTKELRGGLYGYTF.

The chain combines TRBV5-1 with TRBJ1-6, with D possibly TRBD1 on 6 matching bases. From germline, CDR1 is SGHRS and CDR2 YFSETQ. Trimming took off 4 bases at V and 7 bases at J, with 15 bases between the two ends. The CDR3 extends over 15 amino acids. For the CDR3, the DNA is TGCGCCAGCAGCCTACAACAGGGTGGGAATTCACCCCTCCACTTT. Translating it yields CASSLQQGGNSPLHF.

This rearrangement joins TRBV10-3 to TRBJ1-4, with no clear D. V dropped 4 bases and J dropped 4 bases, with 4 bases sitting between them. The CDR3 covers 12 residues. Germline CDR1 ENHRY, CDR2 SYGVKD. The CDR3 bases are TGTGCCATCAGTGCCTTTAATGAAAAACTGTTTTTT. Translated: CAISAFNEKLFF.

V and J are TRBV20-1 and TRBJ1-2; D gene ambiguous. The CDR3 is 11 residues long. Trimming took off 3 bases at V and 7 bases at J, with 9 bases between the two ends. Germline-derived CDR1 and CDR2 are DFQATT and SNEGSKA (reference sequence). The CDR3 region has the DNA TGCAGTGCTAGTGAGGGTTCTGGCTACACCTTC. It encodes CSASEGSGYTF.

About this clone itself: Other nucleotide sequences in the sample specify the same CDR3. This chain uses TRBV7-6 with TRBJ2-5, with 7 bases lining up with TRBD2. This CDR3 is built from 14 residues. The J segment lost 4 bases and the V segment lost 2 bases, leaving 4 bases of the junction unmatched. Germline V gene data show CDR1 as SGHVS and CDR2 as FNYEAQ. The CDR3 is CASSLSPGGETQYF. CDR3 DNA sequence: TGTGCCAGCAGCTTATCGCCGGGAGGAGAGACCCAGTACTTC.

This clone came up a few times. The chain is built from TRBV7-8 and TRBJ2-2; the match to TRBD2 covers 7 bases. Trimming cost V 1 base and J 5 bases; bases outside gene matches: 10. The V gene's germline CDR1 is SGHVS and CDR2 FQNEAQ. CDR3 length equals 17 residues. CDR3: CASSLVPGLRGTGELFF. The CDR3 DNA follows: TGTGCCAGCAGCTTAGTCCCGGGACTAAGGGGAACCGGGGAGCTGTTTTTT.

V is TRBV4-3 and J is TRBJ2-1; 9 bases are a match to TRBD1. The CDR3 spans 17 residues. Trimming removed 0 bases from V and 8 bases from J; junction bases left unmatched: 11. The germline V gene has CDR1 LGHNA and CDR2 YSLEER. CDR3 DNA sequence: TGCGCCAGCAGCCAAGATCGTCGACAGGGGGTTTCCGATGAGCAGTTCTTC. Protein product: CASSQDRRQGVSDEQFF.

The chain is built from TRBV2 and TRBJ2-5; a weak D match, TRBD2 (5 bases). The CDR3 consists of 13 residues. V lost 6 bases and J 3 bases, leaving 11 bases between the germline ends. The V gene's germline CDR1 is SNHLY and CDR2 FYNNEI. CDR3: CASSLKRKETQYF. For the CDR3, the DNA is TGTGCCAGCAGCCTCAAGCGGAAAGAGACCCAGTACTTC.

The J gene is TRBJ1-2, the V gene TRBV6-5; TRBD1 might be the D (5 bases). The CDR3 spans 15 residues. Germline V gene lookup returns CDR1 MNHEY and CDR2 SVGAGI. V was cut by 4 bases and J by 4 bases, with 16 bases left in between. The CDR3, as DNA: TGTGCCAGCAGTTCCCCACGGGACGGGGGCTATGGCTACACCTTC. As protein: CASSSPRDGGYGYTF.

J is TRBJ1-2 and V is TRBV7-9; a weak D match, TRBD1 (6 bases). The CDR3 runs 17 residues. V was clipped by 6 bases and J by 3 bases, with 23 bases between them. Germline values: CDR1 SEHNR, CDR2 FQNEAQ (reference sequence). Here the CDR3 DNA reads TGTGCCAGCAGTCTATCTGCAGGGGTTCTGGCCCACTATGGCTACACCTTC. Protein product: CASSLSAGVLAHYGYTF.

The rearrangement uses TRBV7-9 and TRBJ2-3, with 10 bases lining up with TRBD1. The trim removed 1 base at V and 3 bases at J, leaving 4 bases unmatched. The CDR3 has 16 residues. Germline CDR1 SEHNR, CDR2 FQNEAQ (reference sequence). CDR3 bases: TGTGCCAGCAGCTTAGGGACAGGGGGGAGAACAGATACGCAGTATTTT. This encodes CASSLGTGGRTDTQYF.

Turning to this clone: Compared with germline, one end of the junction differs, possibly owing to a read error. The rearrangement joins TRBV30 to TRBJ2-3; 9 nucleotides line up with TRBD2. The germline V gene has CDR1 GTSNPN and CDR2 SVGIG (reference sequence). This CDR3 is built from 13 residues. The chain's CDR3 is CAGSGGIIDTQYF. DNA for the CDR3: TGTGCCGGGAGCGGGGGGATAATAGATACGCAGTATTTT.

The chain uses TRBV29-1 and TRBJ2-3; a weak D match, TRBD2 (6 bases). Per the germline V gene, CDR1 is SQVTM and CDR2 is ANQGSEA. The CDR3 runs 15 residues. V was pared by 1 base and J by 3 bases, with 14 bases between. CDR3 bases: TGCAGCGTTGAAGTCGGCGGGATGGGAACAGATACGCAGTATTTT. Translating it yields CSVEVGGMGTDTQYF.

J is TRBJ2-1 and V is TRBV5-4, with 11 bases matching TRBD2. CDR1 is SGHNT and CDR2 is YYREEE in the germline V gene (reference sequence). The CDR3 runs 19 residues. With V trimmed by 4 bases and J by 3 bases, 15 bases remained unmatched. DNA of the CDR3: TGTGCCAGCAGCCTCCTTAAACTAGCGGGGGCCCCCGTCTACAATGAGCAGTTCTTC. The encoded protein is CASSLLKLAGAPVYNEQFF.